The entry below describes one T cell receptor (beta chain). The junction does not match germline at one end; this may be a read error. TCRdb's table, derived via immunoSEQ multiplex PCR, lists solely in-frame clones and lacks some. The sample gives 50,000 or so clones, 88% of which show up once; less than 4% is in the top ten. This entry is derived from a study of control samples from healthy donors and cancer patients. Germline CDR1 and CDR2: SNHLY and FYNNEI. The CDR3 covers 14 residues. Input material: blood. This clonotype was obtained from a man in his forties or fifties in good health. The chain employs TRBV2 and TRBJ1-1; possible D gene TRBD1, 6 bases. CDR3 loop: CASSDGQGNPEAFF. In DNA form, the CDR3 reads TGTGCCAGCAGTGATGGGCAGGGGAACCCTGAAGCTTTCTTT.